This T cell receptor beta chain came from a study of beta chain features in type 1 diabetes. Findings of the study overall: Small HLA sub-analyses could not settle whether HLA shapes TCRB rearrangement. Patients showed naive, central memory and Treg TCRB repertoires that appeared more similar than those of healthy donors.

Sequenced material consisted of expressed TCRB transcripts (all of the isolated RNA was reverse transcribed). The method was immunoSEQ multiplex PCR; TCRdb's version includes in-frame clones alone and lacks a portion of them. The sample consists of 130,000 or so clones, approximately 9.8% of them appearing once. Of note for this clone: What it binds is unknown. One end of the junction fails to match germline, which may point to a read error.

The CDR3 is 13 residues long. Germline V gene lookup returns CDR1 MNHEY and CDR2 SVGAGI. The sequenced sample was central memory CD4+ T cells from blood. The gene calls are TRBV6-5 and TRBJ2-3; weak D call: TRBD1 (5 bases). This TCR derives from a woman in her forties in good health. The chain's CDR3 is CAISWGGTDTQYF. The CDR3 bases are TGTGCCATCAGTTGGGGCGGAACAGATACGCAGTATTTT.